This T cell receptor (beta chain) was documented in a study of regulatory T cells in long-lasting Graves disease. Across the whole study: In persistent Graves' disease, antithyroid drugs had been taken for over 5 years and TSH receptor antibodies stayed positive.

The time point: persistent/refractory GD, antithyroid drugs over 5 years with positive TRAb. Isolated PBMC RNA provided the starting material for the TCR library. Construction of TCR beta libraries relied on iRepertoire HTBI primers and on Arm-PCR targeting CDR3 regions. TCRdb used MiXCR to reprocess the multiplex PCR reads, holding one entry per CDR3 protein. The sample carries around 460,000 distinct CDR3 sequences, 20% to 25% recorded once. This clonotype was found many times. CDR3 length equals 11 residues. V was cut by 6 bases and J by 4 bases, with 6 bases left in between. Germline CDR1 and CDR2: SNHLY and FYNNEI.

The chain recombines TRBV2 with TRBJ2-5; no clear D. The material sequenced was peripheral blood mononuclear cells (PBMCs), taken when the disease was refractory, from a patient treated with antithyroid drugs. The sequence came from a female donor with Graves disease. The CDR3 bases are TGTGCCAGCAGAAGAAGAGAGACCCAGTACTTC. It is translated as CASRRRETQYF.